This T cell receptor beta chain derives from a study of T-cell reconstitution after alpha-beta-depleted transplantation in children. Study results and caveats: Surviving recipient T cells and thymic progenitors underlay high day-60 TCRbeta diversity in some patients. It was newly produced T cells that mostly accounted for T-cell counts and diversity one year after transplant. There were reportedly several hundred expanded graft clones from which alpha-beta T cells came about two months after transplant.

Germline CDR1 and CDR2: MNHEY and SMNVEV (reference sequence). The CDR3 totals 17 residues. Trimming stripped 3 bases from V and 2 bases from J, with 18 bases between. This clonotype has more than one count but fewer than ten. What it recognizes is unknown. During its preparation, the TCRbeta library received unique molecular identifiers. Using its own MiXCR run on the PCR reads, TCRdb lists one record per CDR3 protein. In the table there are approximately 650,000 distinct CDR3 sequences, about 12% of which are singletons. The starting material was PBMCs, obtained before TCRalphabeta/CD19-depleted stem cell transplant. The chain couples TRBV27 to TRBJ2-3, with D possibly TRBD2 on 6 matching bases. This clonotype was obtained from a girl aged 2 to 9 with congenital amegakaryocytic thrombocytopenia, due to receive a stem cell transplant. As DNA, the CDR3 is TGTGCCAGCAGTTTTCGGAGACGGACTACCCTCACAGATACGCAGTATTTT. Translation gives CASSFRRRTTLTDTQYF.